The sequence of this T cell receptor (beta chain) was determined in a study of T-cell memory formation after mild COVID-19. Points from the study as a whole: The CD4+ clones that contracted clustered mainly within CM and EM, and the CD8+ clones concentrated in EMRA. Contracting clones, day 15 to 85, had balanced CD4/CD8, and later expanders favored CD4+. Pre-infection memory held some responding clones, suggesting pre-existing cross-reactive T cells responded.

5'RACE with constant-segment primers yielded barcoded, UMI-tagged TCR alpha and TCR beta cDNA libraries. Each CDR3 protein gets one entry after TCRdb re-called the 5' RACE reads with MiXCR. The data contain just under 350,000 distinct CDR3 sequences, roughly 13% of them seen just once; the ten biggest clones take up roughly 23%. In this sample, this clonotype turned up a few times. Antigen: not known. The sample consisted of PBMCs or a T cell subset sorted from them (not recorded which). The clonotype originates from a man between 18 and 29 years old who had mild COVID-19 (a few samples of this study predate the infection). Cell type and time point are not known.

CDR3 sequence reads: CASSYYSGPVAGGSADTQYF. The CDR3 DNA is TGTGCCAGCAGTTACTACTCGGGGCCTGTAGCGGGGGGAAGTGCAGATACGCAGTATTTT. The chain joins TRBV6-6 to TRBJ2-3; 10 nucleotides match TRBD2. V lost 1 base to trimming and J lost 4 bases; unmatched junction nucleotides: 17. Germline V lookup: CDR1 MNHNY, CDR2 SVGAGI (reference sequence). The CDR3 totals 20 residues.